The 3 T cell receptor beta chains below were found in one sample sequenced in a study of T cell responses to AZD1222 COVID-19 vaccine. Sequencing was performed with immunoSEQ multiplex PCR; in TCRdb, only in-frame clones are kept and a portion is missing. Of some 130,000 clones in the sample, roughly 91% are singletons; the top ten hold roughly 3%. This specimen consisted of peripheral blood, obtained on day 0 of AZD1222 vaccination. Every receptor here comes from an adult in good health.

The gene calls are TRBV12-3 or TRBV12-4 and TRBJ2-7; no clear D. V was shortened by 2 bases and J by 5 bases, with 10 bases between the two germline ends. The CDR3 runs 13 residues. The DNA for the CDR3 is TGTGCCAGCAGTTTATCGGGTCCCCACGAGCAGTACTTC. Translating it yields CASSLSGPHEQYF.

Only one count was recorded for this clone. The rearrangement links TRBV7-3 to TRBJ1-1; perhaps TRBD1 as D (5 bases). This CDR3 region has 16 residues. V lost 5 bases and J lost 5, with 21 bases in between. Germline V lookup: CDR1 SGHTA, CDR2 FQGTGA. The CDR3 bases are TGTGCCAGCAGCCCCAGGGTGGGCTCCTTGGGGACTGAAGCTTTCTTT. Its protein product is CASSPRVGSLGTEAFF.

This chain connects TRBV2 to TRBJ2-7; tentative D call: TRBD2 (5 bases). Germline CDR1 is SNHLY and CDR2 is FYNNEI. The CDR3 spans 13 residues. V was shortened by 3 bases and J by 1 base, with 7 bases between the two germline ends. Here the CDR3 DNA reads TGTGCCAGCAGTGAGGAGCGGTCCTACGAGCAGTACTTC. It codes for CASSEERSYEQYF.